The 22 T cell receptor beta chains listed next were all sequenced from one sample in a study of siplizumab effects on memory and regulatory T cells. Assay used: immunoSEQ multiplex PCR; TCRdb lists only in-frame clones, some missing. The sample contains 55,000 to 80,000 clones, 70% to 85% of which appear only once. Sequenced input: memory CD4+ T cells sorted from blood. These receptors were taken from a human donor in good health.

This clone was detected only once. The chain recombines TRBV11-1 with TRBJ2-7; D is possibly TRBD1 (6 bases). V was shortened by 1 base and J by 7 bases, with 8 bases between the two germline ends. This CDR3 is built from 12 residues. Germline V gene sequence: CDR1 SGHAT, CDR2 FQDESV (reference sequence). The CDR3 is CASSLDRDEQYF. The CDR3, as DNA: TGTGCCAGCAGCTTAGACAGGGATGAGCAGTACTTC.

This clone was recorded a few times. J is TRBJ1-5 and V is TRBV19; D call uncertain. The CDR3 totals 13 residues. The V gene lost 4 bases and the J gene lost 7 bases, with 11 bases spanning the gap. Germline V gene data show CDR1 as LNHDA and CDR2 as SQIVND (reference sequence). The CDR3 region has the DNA TGTGCCAGTAGTAAAGTGGTAGTGCAGCCCCAGCATTTT. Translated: CASSKVVVQPQHF.

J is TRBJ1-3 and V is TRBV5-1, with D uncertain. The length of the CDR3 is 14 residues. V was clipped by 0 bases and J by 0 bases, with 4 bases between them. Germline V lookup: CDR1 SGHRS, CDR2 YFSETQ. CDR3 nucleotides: TGCGCCAGCAGCTTGGACACCTCTGGAAACACCATATATTTT. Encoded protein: CASSLDTSGNTIYF.

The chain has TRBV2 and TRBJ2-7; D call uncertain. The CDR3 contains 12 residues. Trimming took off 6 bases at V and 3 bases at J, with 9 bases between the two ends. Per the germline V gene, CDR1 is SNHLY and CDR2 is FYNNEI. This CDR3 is CASRGLSYEQYF. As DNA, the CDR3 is TGTGCCAGCAGAGGCCTCAGCTACGAGCAGTACTTC. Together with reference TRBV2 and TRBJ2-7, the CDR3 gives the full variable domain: EPEVTQTPSHQVTQMGQEVILRCVPISNHLYFYWYRQILGQKVEFLVSFYNNEISEKSEIFDDQFSVERPDGSNFTLKIRSTKLEDSAMYFCASRGLSYEQYFGPGTRLTVT.

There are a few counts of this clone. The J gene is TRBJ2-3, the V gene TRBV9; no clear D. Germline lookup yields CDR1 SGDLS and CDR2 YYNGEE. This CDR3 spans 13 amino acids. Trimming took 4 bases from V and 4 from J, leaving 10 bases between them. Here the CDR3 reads CASSLLGADTQYF. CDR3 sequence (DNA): TGTGCCAGCAGCCTTCTAGGAGCAGATACGCAGTATTTT.

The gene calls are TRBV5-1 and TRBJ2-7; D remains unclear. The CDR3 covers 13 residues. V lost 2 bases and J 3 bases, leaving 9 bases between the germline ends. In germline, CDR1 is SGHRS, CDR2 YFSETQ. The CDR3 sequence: CASSFSGSYEQYF. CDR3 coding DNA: TGCGCCAGCAGCTTTTCGGGCAGCTACGAGCAGTACTTC. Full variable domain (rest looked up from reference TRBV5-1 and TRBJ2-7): KAGVTQTPRYLIKTRGQQVTLSCSPISGHRSVSWYQQTPGQGLQFLFEYFSETQRNKGNFPGRFSGRQFSNSRSEMNVSTLELGDSALYLCASSFSGSYEQYFGPGTRLTVT.

The CDR3 DNA is TGTGCCAGCAGCCGCGACGTATCGGGGGGCCCCGTACGGTTTGGCTACACCTTC. Translating gives CASSRDVSGGPVRFGYTF. The V and J genes are TRBV7-2 and TRBJ1-2; D may be TRBD1 (6 bases). Looked up from germline, CDR1 is SGHTA and CDR2 is FQGNSA. Trimming shortened V by 5 bases and J by 7 bases, and 29 bases separated the two germline ends. The CDR3 totals 18 residues. The full variable domain, in which reference TRBV7-2 and TRBJ1-2 provide the parts outside the CDR3, is GAGVSQSPSNKVTEKGKDVELRCDPISGHTALYWYRQSLGQGLEFLIYFQGNSAPDKSGLPSDRFSAERTGGSVSTLTIQRTQQEDSAVYLCASSRDVSGGPVRFGYTFGSGTRLTVV.

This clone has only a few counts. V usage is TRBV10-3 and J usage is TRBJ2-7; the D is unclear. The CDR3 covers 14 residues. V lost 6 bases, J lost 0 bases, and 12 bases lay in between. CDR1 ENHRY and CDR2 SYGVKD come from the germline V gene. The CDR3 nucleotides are TGTGCCATCAGAGCCGCTGGGGACTCCTACGAGCAGTACTTC. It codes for CAIRAAGDSYEQYF.

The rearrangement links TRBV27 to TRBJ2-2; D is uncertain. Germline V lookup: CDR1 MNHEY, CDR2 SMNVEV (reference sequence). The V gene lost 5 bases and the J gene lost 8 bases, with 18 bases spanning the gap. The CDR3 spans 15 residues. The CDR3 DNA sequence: TGTGCCAGCAGTCCAACGACGGTCCCCTCGGGGGAGCTGTTTTTT. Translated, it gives CASSPTTVPSGELFF.

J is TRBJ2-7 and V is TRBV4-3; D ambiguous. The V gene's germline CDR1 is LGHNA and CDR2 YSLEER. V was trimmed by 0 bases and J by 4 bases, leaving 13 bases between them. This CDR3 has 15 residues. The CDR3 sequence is CASSQDSANPYEQYF. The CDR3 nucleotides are TGCGCCAGCAGCCAAGATTCAGCGAATCCGTACGAGCAGTACTTC.

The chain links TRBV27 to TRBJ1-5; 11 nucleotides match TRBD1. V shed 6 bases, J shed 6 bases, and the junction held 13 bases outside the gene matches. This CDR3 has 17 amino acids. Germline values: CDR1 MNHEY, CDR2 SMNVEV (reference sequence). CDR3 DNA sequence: TGTGCCAGCAGGAGGGGACAGGGGGAGTTTGGGGGTCAGCCCCAGCATTTT. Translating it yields CASRRGQGEFGGQPQHF.

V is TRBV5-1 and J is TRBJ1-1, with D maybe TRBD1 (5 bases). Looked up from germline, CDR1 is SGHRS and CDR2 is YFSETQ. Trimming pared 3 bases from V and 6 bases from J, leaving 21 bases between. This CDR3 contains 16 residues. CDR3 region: CASSSQTIPGRSEAFF. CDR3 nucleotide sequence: TGCGCCAGCAGCTCCCAAACGATTCCAGGGCGGTCTGAAGCTTTCTTT.

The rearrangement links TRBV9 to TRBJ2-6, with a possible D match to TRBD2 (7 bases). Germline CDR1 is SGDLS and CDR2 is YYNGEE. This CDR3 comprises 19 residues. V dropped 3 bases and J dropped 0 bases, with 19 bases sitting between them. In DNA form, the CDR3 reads TGTGCCAGCAGCGACAGGGAGGGAGGATTGGTCTCTGGGGCCAACGTCCTGACTTTC. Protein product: CASSDREGGLVSGANVLTF.

This chain's CDR3 is CASSYLRQGGYNEQFF. CDR3 coding DNA: TGTGCCAGCAGTTACTTACGACAGGGGGGATACAATGAGCAGTTCTTC. The V call is TRBV6-5, the J call TRBJ2-1; 9 nucleotides align to TRBD1. With 1 base clipped from V and 4 bases from J, the junction kept 5 bases outside the gene matches. This CDR3 spans 16 amino acids. Germline-derived CDR1 and CDR2 are MNHEY and SVGAGI.

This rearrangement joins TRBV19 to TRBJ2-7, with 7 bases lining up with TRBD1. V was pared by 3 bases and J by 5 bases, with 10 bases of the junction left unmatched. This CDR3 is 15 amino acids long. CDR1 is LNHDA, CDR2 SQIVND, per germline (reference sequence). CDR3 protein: CASSIETGRSNEQYF. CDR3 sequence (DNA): TGTGCCAGTAGTATCGAGACAGGGCGATCCAACGAGCAGTACTTC.

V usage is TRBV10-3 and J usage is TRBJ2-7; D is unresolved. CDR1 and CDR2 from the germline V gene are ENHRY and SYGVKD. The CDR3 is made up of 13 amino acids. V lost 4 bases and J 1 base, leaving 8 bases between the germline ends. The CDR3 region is CAISVGLSYEQYF. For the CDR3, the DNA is TGTGCCATCAGTGTAGGCCTGTCCTACGAGCAGTACTTC.

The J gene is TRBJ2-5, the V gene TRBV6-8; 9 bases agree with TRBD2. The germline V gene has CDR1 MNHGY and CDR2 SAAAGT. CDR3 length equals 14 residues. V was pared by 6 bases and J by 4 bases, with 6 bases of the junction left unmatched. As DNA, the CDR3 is TGTGCCAGCAGGCGATCTAGCGGGGTAGAGACCCAGTACTTC. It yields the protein CASRRSSGVETQYF.

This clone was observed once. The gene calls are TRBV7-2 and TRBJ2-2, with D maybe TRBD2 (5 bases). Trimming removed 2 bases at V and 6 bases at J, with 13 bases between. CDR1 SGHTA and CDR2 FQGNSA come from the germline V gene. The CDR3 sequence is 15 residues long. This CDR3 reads CASSLIVGSAGELFF. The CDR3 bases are TGTGCCAGCAGCTTAATAGTCGGTAGCGCCGGGGAGCTGTTTTTT. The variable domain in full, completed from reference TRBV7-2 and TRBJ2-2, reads GAGVSQSPSNKVTEKGKDVELRCDPISGHTALYWYRQSLGQGLEFLIYFQGNSAPDKSGLPSDRFSAERTGGSVSTLTIQRTQQEDSAVYLCASSLIVGSAGELFFGEGSRLTVL.

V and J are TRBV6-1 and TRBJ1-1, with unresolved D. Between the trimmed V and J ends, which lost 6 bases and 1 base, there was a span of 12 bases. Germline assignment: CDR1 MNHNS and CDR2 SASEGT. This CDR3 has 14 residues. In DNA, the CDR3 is TGTGCCAGCAGGATCGCGTCAGGGAACACTGAAGCTTTCTTT. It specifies CASRIASGNTEAFF.

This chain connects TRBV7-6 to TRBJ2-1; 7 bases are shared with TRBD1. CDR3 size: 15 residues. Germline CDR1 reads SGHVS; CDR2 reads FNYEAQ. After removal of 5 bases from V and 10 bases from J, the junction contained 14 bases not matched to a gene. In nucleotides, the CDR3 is TGTGCCAGCAGCCCCGGGGACAGCAGGGCCCCAGAGCAGTTCTTC. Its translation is CASSPGDSRAPEQFF.

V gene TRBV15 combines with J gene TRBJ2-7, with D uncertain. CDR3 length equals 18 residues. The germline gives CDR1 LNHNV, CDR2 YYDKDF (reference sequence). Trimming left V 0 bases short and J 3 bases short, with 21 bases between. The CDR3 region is CATSRDSIGRMGDYEQYF. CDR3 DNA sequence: TGTGCCACCAGCAGAGATTCTATTGGTCGGATGGGCGACTACGAGCAGTACTTC.

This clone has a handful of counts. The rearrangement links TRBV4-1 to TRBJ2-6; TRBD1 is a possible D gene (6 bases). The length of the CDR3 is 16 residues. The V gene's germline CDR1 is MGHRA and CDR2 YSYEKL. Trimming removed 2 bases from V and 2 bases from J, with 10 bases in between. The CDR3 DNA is TGCGCCAGCAGCCAACCTTCAGGGGCTGGGGCCAACGTCCTGACTTTC. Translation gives CASSQPSGAGANVLTF.